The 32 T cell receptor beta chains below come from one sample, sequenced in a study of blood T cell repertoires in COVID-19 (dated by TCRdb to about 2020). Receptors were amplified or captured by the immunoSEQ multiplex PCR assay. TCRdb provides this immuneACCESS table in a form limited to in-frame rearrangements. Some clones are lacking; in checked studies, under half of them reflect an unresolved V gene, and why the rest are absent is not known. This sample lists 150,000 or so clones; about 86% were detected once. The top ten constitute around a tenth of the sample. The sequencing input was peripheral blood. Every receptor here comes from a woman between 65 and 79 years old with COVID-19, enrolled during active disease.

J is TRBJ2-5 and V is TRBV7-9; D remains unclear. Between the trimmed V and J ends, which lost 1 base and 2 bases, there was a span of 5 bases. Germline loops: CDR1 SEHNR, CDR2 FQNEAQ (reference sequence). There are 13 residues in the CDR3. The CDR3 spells CASSLGQQETQYF. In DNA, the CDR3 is TGTGCCAGCAGCTTAGGCCAGCAAGAGACCCAGTACTTC.

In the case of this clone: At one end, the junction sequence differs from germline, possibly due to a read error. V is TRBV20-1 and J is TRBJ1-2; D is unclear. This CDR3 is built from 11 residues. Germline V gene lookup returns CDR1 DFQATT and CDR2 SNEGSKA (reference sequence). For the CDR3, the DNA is TGCAGTGCCTCGGGTCTAACTGTCCCTGTCTTC. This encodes CSASGLTVPVF.

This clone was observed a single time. In DNA form, the CDR3 reads TGTGCCAGCAGCCAAAATCTTCGAGCTAACTATGGCTACACCTTC. Protein sequence: CASSQNLRANYGYTF. The rearrangement links TRBV7-8 to TRBJ1-2; D call uncertain. The CDR3 loop spans 15 amino acids. Germline V gene data show CDR1 as SGHVS and CDR2 as FQNEAQ. Trimming took 5 bases from V and 0 from J, leaving 13 bases between them.

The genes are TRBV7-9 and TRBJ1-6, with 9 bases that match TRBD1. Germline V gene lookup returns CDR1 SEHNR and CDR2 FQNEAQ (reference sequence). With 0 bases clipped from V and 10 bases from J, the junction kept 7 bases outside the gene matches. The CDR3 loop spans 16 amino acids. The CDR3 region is CASSLAGTGRGSPLHF. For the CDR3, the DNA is TGTGCCAGCAGCTTAGCAGGGACAGGGAGAGGATCACCCCTCCACTTT. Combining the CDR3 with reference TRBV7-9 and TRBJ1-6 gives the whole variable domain DTGVSQNPRHKITKRGQNVTFRCDPISEHNRLYWYRQTLGQGPEFLTYFQNEAQLEKSRLLSDRFSAERPKGSFSTLEIQRTEQGDSAMYLCASSLAGTGRGSPLHFGNGTRLTVT.

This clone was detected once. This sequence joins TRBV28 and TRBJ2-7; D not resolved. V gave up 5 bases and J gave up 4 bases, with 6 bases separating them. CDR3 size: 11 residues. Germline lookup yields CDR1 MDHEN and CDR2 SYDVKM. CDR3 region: CASSTQYEQYF. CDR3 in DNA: TGTGCCAGCAGTACGCAGTACGAGCAGTACTTC.

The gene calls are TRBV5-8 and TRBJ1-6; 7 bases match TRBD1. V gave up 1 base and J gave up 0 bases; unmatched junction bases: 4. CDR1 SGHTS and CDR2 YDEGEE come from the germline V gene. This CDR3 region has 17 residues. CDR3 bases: TGTGCCAGCAGCTTGTTGACAGGGAGCTCCTATAATTCACCCCTCCACTTT. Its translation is CASSLLTGSSYNSPLHF. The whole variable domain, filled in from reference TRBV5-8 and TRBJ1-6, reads EAGVTQSPTHLIKTRGQQATLRCSPISGHTSVYWYQQALGLGLQFLLWYDEGEERNRGNFPPRFSGRQFPNYSSELNVNALELEDSALYLCASSLLTGSSYNSPLHFGNGTRLTVT.

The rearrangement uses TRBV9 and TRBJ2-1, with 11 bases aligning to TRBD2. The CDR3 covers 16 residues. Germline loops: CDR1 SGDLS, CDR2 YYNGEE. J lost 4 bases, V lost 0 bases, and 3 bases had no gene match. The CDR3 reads CASSVVSSGGYNEQFF. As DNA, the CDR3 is TGTGCCAGCAGCGTAGTTTCTAGCGGGGGGTACAATGAGCAGTTCTTC. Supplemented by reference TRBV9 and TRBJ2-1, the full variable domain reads DSGVTQTPKHLITATGQRVTLRCSPRSGDLSVYWYQQSLDQGLQFLIQYYNGEERAKGNILERFSAQQFPDLHSELNLSSLELGDSALYFCASSVVSSGGYNEQFFGPGTRLTVL.

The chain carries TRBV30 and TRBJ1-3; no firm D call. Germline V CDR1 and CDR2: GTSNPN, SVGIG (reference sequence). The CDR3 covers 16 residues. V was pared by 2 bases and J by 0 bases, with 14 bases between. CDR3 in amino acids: CAWSHGESSSGNTIYF. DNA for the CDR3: TGTGCCTGGAGTCATGGGGAGAGCAGCTCTGGAAACACCATATATTTT.

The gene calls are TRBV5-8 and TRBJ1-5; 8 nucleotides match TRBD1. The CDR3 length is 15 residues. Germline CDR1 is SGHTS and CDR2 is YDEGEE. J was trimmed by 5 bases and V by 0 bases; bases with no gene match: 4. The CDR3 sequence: CASSLETGGHQPQHF. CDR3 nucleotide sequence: TGTGCCAGCAGCTTGGAAACAGGGGGGCATCAGCCCCAGCATTTT.

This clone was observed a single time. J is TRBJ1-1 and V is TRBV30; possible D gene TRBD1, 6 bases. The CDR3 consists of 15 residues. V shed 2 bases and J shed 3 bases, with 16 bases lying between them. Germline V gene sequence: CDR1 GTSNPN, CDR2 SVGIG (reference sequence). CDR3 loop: CAWSSGPRGHTEAFF. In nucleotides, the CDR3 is TGTGCCTGGAGTTCGGGCCCCAGGGGTCACACTGAAGCTTTCTTT.

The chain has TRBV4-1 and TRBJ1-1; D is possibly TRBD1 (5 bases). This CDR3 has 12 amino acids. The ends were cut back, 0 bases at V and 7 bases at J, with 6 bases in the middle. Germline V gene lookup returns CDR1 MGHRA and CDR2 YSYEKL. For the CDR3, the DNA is TGCGCCAGCAGCCAAGAAACAGGTGAAGCTTTCTTT. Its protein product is CASSQETGEAFF.

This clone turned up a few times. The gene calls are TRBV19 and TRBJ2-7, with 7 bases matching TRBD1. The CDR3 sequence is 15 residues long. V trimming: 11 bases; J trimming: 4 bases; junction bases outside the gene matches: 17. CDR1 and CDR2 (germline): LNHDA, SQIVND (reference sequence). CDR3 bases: TGTGCCTCCGAGACCTCCCACAGGGGTGGGTACGAGCAGTACTTC. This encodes CASETSHRGGYEQYF.

The CDR3 spells CASSPSGGVGNEQFF. The DNA for the CDR3 is TGTGCCAGCAGCCCTAGCGGGGGGGTGGGGAATGAGCAGTTCTTC. The chain couples TRBV5-4 to TRBJ2-1; 12 nucleotides agree with TRBD2. The V and J ends lost 4 bases and 7 bases, in that order; junction bases with no gene match: 6. The germline V gene encodes CDR1 SGHNT and CDR2 YYREEE (reference sequence). The CDR3 runs to 15 residues.

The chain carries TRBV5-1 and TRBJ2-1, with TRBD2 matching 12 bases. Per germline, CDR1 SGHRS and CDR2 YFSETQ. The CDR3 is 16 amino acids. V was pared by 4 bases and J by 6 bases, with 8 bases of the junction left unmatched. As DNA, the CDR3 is TGCGCCAGCAGCACGGTGGCTAGCGGGGGGGCCAATGAGCAGTTCTTC. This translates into CASSTVASGGANEQFF.

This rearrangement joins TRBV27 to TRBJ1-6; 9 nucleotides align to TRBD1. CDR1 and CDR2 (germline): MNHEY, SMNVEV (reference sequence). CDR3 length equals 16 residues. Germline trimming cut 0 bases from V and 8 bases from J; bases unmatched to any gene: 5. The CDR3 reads CASSLSGTGRYSPLHF. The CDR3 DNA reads TGTGCCAGCAGTTTATCTGGGACAGGGCGTTATTCACCCCTCCACTTT.

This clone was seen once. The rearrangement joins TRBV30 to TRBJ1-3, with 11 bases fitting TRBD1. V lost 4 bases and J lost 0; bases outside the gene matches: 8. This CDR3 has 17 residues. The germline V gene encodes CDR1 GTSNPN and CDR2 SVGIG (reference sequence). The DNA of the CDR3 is TGTGCCTGGACTCGGGACAGGGGGACTCACTCTGGAAACACCATATATTTT. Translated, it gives CAWTRDRGTHSGNTIYF.

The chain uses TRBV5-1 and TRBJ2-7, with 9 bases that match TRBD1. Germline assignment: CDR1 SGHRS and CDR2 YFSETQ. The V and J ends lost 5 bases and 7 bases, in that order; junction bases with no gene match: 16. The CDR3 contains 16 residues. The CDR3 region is CASRSDPGTGLSEQYF. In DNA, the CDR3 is TGCGCCAGCAGATCCGACCCCGGGACAGGGCTCTCGGAGCAGTACTTC.

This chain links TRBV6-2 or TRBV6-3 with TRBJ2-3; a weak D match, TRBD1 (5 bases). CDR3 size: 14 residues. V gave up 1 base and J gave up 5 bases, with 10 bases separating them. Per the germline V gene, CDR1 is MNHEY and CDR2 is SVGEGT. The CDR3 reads CASSYWQGKDTQYF. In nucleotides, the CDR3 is TGTGCCAGCAGTTACTGGCAGGGTAAAGATACGCAGTATTTT.

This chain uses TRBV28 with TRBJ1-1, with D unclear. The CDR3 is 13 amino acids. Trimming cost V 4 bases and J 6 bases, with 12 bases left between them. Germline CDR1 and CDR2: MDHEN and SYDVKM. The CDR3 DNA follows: TGTGCCAGCAGTTCGACGGGTAAGTCTGAAGCTTTCTTT. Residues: CASSSTGKSEAFF.

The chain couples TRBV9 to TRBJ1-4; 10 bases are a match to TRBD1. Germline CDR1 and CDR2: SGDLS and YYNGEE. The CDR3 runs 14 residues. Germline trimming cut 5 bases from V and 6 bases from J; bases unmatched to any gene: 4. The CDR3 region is CASSSGTGDEKLFF. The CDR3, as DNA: TGTGCCAGCAGTTCCGGGACAGGGGATGAAAAACTGTTTTTT.

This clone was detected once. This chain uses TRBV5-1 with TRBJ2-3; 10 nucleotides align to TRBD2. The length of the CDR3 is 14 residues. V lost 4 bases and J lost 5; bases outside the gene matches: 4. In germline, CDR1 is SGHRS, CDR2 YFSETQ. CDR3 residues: CASSASGGEDTQYF. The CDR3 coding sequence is TGCGCCAGCAGCGCTAGCGGGGGAGAAGATACGCAGTATTTT.

The CDR3 bases are TGTGCCAGCTCAACCTCTAGCGGGGGAAACATTCAGTACTTC. Its protein is CASSTSSGGNIQYF. This chain joins TRBV18 and TRBJ2-4; 10 bases are a match to TRBD2. Germline CDR1 is KGHSH and CDR2 is LQKENI. CDR3 length equals 14 residues. V lost 5 bases and J lost 6; bases outside the gene matches: 4. Supplemented by reference TRBV18 and TRBJ2-4, the full variable domain reads NAGVMQNPRHLVRRRGQEARLRCSPMKGHSHVYWYRQLPEEGLKFMVYLQKENIIDESGMPKERFSAEFPKEGPSILRIQQVVRGDSAAYFCASSTSSGGNIQYFGAGTRLSVL.

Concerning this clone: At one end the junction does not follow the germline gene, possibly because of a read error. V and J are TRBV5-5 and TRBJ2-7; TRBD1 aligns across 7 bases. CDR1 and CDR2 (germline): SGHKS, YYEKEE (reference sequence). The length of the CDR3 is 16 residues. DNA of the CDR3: TGTGCCAGCACCTTGCTATCGGCAGGGGGTTCTTACGAGCAGTACTTC. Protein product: CASTLLSAGGSYEQYF.

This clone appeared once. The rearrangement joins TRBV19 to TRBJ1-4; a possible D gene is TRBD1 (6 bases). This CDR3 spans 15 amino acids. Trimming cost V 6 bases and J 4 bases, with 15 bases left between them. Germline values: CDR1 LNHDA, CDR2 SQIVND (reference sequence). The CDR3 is CASSGQPRGNEKLFF. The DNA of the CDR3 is TGTGCCAGTAGCGGACAGCCCCGGGGTAATGAAAAACTGTTTTTT. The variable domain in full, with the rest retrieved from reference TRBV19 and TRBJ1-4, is DGGITQSPKYLFRKEGQNVTLSCEQNLNHDAMYWYRQDPGQGLRLIYYSQIVNDFQKGDIAEGYSVSREKKESFPLTVTSAQKNPTAFYLCASSGQPRGNEKLFFGSGTQLSVL.

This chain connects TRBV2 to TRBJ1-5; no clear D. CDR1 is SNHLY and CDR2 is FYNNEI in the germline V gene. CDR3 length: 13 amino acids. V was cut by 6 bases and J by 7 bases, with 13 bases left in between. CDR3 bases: TGTGCCAGCAGGTCTAGGCCGTCGCAGCCCCAGCATTTT. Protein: CASRSRPSQPQHF.

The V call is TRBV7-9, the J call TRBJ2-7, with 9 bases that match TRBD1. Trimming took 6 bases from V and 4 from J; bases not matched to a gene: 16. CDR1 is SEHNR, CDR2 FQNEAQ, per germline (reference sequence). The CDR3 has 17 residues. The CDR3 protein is CASSPRIQQGASYEQYF. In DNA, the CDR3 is TGTGCCAGCAGTCCCAGGATTCAACAGGGGGCGAGTTACGAGCAGTACTTC.

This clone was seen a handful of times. The DNA of the CDR3 is TGTGCCAGCAGCCCTTCGGGAGGCACTAATGAAAAACTGTTTTTT. Protein product: CASSPSGGTNEKLFF. The chain uses TRBV5-5 and TRBJ1-4; D not resolved. V lost 4 bases and J lost 2, with 12 bases in between. The CDR3 is 15 amino acids. The germline V gene encodes CDR1 SGHKS and CDR2 YYEKEE (reference sequence).

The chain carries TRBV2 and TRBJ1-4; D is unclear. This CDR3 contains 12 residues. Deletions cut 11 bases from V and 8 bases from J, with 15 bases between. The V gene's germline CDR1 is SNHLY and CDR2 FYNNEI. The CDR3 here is CACNYLEEKLFF. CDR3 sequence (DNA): TGTGCCTGCAATTACCTAGAAGAAAAACTGTTTTTT.

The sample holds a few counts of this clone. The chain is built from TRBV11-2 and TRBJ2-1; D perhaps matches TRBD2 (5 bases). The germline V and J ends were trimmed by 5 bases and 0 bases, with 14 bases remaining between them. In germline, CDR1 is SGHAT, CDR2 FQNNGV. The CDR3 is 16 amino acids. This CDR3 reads CASSRGGARSYNEQFF. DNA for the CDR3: TGTGCCAGCAGCCGAGGAGGCGCCCGCTCCTACAATGAGCAGTTCTTC.

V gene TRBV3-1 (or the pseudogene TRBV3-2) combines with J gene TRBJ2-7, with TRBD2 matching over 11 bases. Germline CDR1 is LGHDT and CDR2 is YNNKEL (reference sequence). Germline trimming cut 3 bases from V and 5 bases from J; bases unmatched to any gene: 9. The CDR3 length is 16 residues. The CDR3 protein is CASSQNSGGAQDEQYF. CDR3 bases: TGTGCCAGCAGCCAGAATAGCGGGGGGGCCCAGGACGAGCAGTACTTC.

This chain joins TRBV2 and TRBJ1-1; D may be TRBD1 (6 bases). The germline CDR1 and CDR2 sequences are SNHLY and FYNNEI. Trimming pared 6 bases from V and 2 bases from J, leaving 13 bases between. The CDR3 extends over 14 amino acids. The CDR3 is CASRVVDSNTEAFF. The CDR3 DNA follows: TGTGCCAGCAGAGTAGTGGACAGCAACACTGAAGCTTTCTTT.

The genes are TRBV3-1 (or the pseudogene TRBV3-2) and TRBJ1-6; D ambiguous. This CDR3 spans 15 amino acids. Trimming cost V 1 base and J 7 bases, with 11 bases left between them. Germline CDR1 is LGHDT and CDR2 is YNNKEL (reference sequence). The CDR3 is CASSQVPGINSPLHF. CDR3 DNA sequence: TGTGCCAGCAGCCAAGTCCCGGGGATAAATTCACCCCTCCACTTT.